Listed below are T cell receptor beta chains from one sample, sequenced in a study of blood T cell repertoires in COVID-19. The assay was immunoSEQ multiplex PCR, and TCRdb's table has in-frame clones only and misses some. The sample consists of some 400,000 clones, 91% of them appearing once. The sequencing input was PBMCs or T cells enriched from blood (not recorded which). These receptors were taken from a woman aged 40 to 50 who had been exposed to COVID-19. CDR3s include the opening cysteine and the closing phenylalanine or tryptophan. Fields, in order: clone size, V gene, J gene, CDR3 length, D gene, CDR3 protein, CDR3 DNA. D genes are given only for firm matches. Clone size appears in some rows only: once, few, many, or a class for an expanded clone.

>-|TRBV10-3|TRBJ2-3|19|TRBD2
CAISDWGTSGLKSTDTQYF
TGTGCCATCAGTGATTGGGGGACTAGCGGTTTAAAAAGCACAGATACGCAGTATTTT
>-|TRBV6-5|TRBJ2-5|13|-
CASSPGFQETQYF
TGTGCCAGCAGCCCGGGGTTCCAAGAGACCCAGTACTTC
>-|TRBV29-1|TRBJ1-2|14|TRBD1
CSVDWARGSYGYTF
TGCAGCGTTGATTGGGCCAGGGGGTCCTATGGCTACACCTTC
>once|TRBV11-3|TRBJ1-1|15|-
CASSLVFRSNTEAFF
TGTGCCAGCAGCTTAGTGTTCAGATCGAACACTGAAGCTTTCTTT
>-|TRBV20-1|TRBJ2-5|11|TRBD2
CSARGASGAHF
TGCAGTGCTAGAGGGGCCAGCGGGGCGCACTTC
>-|TRBV5-5|TRBJ2-2|16|TRBD1
CASRDRQGSYTGELFF
TGTGCCAGCAGGGACAGACAGGGGAGTTACACCGGGGAGCTGTTTTTT
>-|TRBV19|TRBJ1-2|12|-
CASSIRGAGYTF
TGTGCCAGTAGTATCAGAGGCGCGGGCTACACCTTC
>-|TRBV7-9|TRBJ1-2|14|-
CASSPGDFKGGYTF
TGTGCCAGCAGCCCCGGGGACTTTAAGGGGGGCTACACCTTC
>-|TRBV7-8|TRBJ1-5|15|TRBD1
CASRLGTGDSQPQHF
TGTGCCAGCAGGCTGGGGACAGGGGACTCCCAGCCCCAGCATTTT
>-|TRBV6-1|TRBJ1-3|15|TRBD1
CASSESQGSGNTIYF
TGTGCCAGCAGTGAATCACAGGGGTCTGGAAACACCATATATTTT
>-|TRBV7-8|TRBJ1-1|15|-
CASSLARGGNTEAFF
TGTGCCAGCAGCTTAGCGCGAGGGGGGAACACTGAAGCTTTCTTT
>-|TRBV4-1|TRBJ1-2|14|TRBD1
CASSQERGPYGYTF
TGCGCCAGCAGCCAAGAGAGGGGGCCCTATGGCTACACCTTC
>once|TRBV24-1|TRBJ1-5|18|-
CATSDAPQGRVRNQPQHF
TGTGCCACCAGTGATGCGCCACAGGGACGGGTTAGGAATCAGCCCCAGCATTTT
>-|TRBV5-1|TRBJ2-1|12|-
CASSLTGTKQFF
TGCGCCAGCAGCTTGACGGGTACCAAGCAGTTCTTC
>-|TRBV7-8|TRBJ2-7|15|TRBD1
CASSNRTGGSYEQYF
TGTGCCAGCAGCAACCGGACAGGGGGCTCCTACGAGCAGTACTTC
>once|TRBV11-3|TRBJ2-7|15|TRBD2
CASSQGTSGSYEQYF
TGTGCCAGCAGCCAAGGGACTAGCGGGTCATACGAGCAGTACTTC
>-|TRBV19|TRBJ1-2|15|-
CASSNFGQEPDGYTF
TGTGCCAGTAGTAATTTTGGGCAGGAACCCGATGGCTACACCTTC
>-|TRBV15|TRBJ2-3|12|-
CATSRVLDTQYF
TGTGCCACCAGCAGAGTTCTAGATACGCAGTATTTT
>-|TRBV19|TRBJ1-3|15|TRBD1
CASSLSGQPGNTIYF
TGTGCCAGTAGTCTTTCGGGACAGCCTGGAAACACCATATATTTT
>-|TRBV6-5|TRBJ1-1|15|TRBD1
CASTPLTGGGAEAFF
TGTGCCAGCACCCCCTTGACAGGGGGAGGAGCTGAAGCTTTCTTT
>-|TRBV3-1/TRBV3-2|TRBJ2-5|12|-
CASSSAGETQYF
TGTGCCAGCAGCAGCGCGGGGGAGACCCAGTACTTC
>-|TRBV3-1/TRBV3-2|TRBJ2-1|14|TRBD2
CASSQGMGGNEQFF
TGTGCCAGCAGCCAAGGGATGGGGGGGAATGAGCAGTTCTTC
>once|TRBV6-5|TRBJ2-5|14|-
CASSRRGAQETQYF
TGTGCCAGCAGCCGACGGGGGGCACAAGAGACCCAGTACTTC
>few|TRBV3-1/TRBV3-2|TRBJ2-1|16|TRBD2
CASSQDPLAGEVEQFF
TGTGCCAGCAGCCAAGATCCGCTAGCGGGAGAAGTAGAGCAGTTCTTC
>-|TRBV6-5|TRBJ1-1|13|-
CACTAAGNTEAFF
TGTGCCTGCACCGCGGCCGGGAACACTGAAGCTTTCTTT
>-|TRBV5-5|TRBJ2-5|17|TRBD2
CASSLGLASGLRETQYF
TGTGCCAGCAGCTTGGGACTAGCGTCGGGGTTAAGAGAGACCCAGTACTTC